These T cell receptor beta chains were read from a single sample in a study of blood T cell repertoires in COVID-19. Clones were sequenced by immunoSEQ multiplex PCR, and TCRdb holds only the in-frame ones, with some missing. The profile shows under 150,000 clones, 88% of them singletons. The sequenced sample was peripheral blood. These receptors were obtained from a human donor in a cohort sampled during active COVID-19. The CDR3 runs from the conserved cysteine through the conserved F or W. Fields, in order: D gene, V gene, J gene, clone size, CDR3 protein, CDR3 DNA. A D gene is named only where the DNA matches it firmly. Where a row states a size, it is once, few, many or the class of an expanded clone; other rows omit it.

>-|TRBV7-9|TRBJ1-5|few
CASSPPGNQPQHF
TGTGCCAGCAGCCCCCCAGGGAATCAGCCCCAGCATTTT
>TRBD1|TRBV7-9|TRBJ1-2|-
CASSLKMGQGATNYGYTF
TGTGCCAGCAGCTTAAAAATGGGACAGGGGGCCACCAACTATGGCTACACCTTC
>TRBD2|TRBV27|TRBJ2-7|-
CASSLRLAGLYEQYF
TGTGCCAGCAGTTTAAGGCTAGCGGGGCTTTACGAGCAGTACTTC
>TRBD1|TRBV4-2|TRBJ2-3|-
CASSQGEGANTDTQYF
TGTGCCAGCAGCCAAGGAGAGGGGGCGAACACAGATACGCAGTATTTT
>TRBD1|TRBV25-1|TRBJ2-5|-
CASSEDRGALQETQYF
TGTGCCAGCAGTGAGGACAGGGGCGCCCTCCAAGAGACCCAGTACTTC
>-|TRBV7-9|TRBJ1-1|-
CASSAELRGNTEAFF
TGTGCCAGCAGCGCAGAGCTAAGGGGGAACACTGAAGCTTTCTTT
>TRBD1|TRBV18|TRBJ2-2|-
CASSPRDRGAGELFF
TGTGCCAGCTCACCACGGGACAGGGGTGCCGGGGAGCTGTTTTTT
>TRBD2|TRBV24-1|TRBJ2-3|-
CATSDPRPTSGKTDTQYF
TGTGCCACCAGTGATCCTCGCCCGACTAGCGGGAAAACAGATACGCAGTATTTT
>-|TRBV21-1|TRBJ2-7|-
CASSKVGTSGSLWSYEQYF
TGTGCCAGCAGCAAAGTGGGGACTAGCGGGAGTCTTTGGTCCTACGAGCAGTACTTC
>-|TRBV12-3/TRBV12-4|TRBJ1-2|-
CASSPGGGGYTF
TGTGCCAGCAGTCCGGGGGGGGGTGGCTACACCTTC
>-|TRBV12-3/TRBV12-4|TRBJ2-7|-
CASSPRAYEQYF
TGTGCCAGCAGCCCTAGAGCCTACGAGCAGTACTTC
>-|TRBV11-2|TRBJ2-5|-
CASSLDLDLQETQYF
TGTGCCAGCAGCTTAGATCTGGACTTACAAGAGACCCAGTACTTC
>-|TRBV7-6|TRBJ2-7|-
CASSLEANYEQYF
TGTGCCAGCAGCTTAGAAGCGAACTACGAGCAGTACTTC
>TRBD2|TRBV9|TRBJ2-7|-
CASSVAGSGGTYEQYF
TGTGCCAGCAGCGTAGCGGGTAGCGGGGGGACCTACGAGCAGTACTTC
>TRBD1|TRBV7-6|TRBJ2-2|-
CASSPRTGSNTGELFF
TGTGCCAGCAGCCCTAGGACAGGGTCGAACACCGGGGAGCTGTTTTTT
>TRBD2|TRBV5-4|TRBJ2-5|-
CASSSGTSGQETQYF
TGTGCCAGCAGCAGCGGGACTAGCGGACAAGAGACCCAGTACTTC
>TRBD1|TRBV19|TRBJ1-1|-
CASSRPGQSNTEAFF
TGTGCCAGTAGTCGTCCGGGACAGTCAAACACTGAAGCTTTCTTT
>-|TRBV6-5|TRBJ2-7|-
CASSYARTASYEQYF
TGTGCCAGCAGTTACGCAAGGACAGCCTCCTACGAGCAGTACTTC
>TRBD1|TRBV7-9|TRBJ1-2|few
CASSRPGARGRSGYTF
TGTGCCAGCAGCCGTCCCGGCGCCAGGGGGCGATCAGGTTACACCTTC
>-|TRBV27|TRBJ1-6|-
CASSLSPRSSYNSPLHF
TGTGCCAGCAGTTTATCACCCCGGAGCTCCTATAATTCACCCCTCCACTTT
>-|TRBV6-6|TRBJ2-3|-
CASSSTRSGNTQYF
TGTGCCAGCAGTTCTACACGCTCGGGAAATACGCAGTATTTT
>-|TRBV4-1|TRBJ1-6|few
CASISDPAGNSPLHF
TGCGCCAGCATCTCAGACCCGGCGGGGAATTCACCCCTCCACTTT
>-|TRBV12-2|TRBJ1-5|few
CASRSYRGRNQPQHF
TGTGCAAGTCGCTCATACAGGGGTCGCAATCAGCCCCAGCATTTT
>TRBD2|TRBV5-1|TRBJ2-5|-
CASSLGPLAGDQETQYF
TGCGCCAGCAGCTTGGGTCCTTTAGCGGGCGACCAAGAGACCCAGTACTTC
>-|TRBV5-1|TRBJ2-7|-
CASSFGGQIYEQYF
TGCGCCAGCAGCTTTGGTGGGCAGATCTACGAGCAGTACTTC
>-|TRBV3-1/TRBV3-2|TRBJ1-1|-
CASRTGGTEAFF
TGTGCCAGCAGGACCGGCGGCACTGAAGCTTTCTTT
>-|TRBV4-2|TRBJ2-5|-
CASSQSPAGQETQYF
TGTGCCAGCAGCCAAAGCCCCGCAGGGCAAGAGACCCAGTACTTC
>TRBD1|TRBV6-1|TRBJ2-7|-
CASSAGQGRLLYEQYF
TGTGCCAGCAGTGCGGGACAGGGCAGACTTCTCTACGAGCAGTACTTC
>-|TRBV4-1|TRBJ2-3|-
CASSQDLASGTDTQYF
TGCGCCAGCAGCCAAGATCTCGCTAGCGGCACAGATACGCAGTATTTT
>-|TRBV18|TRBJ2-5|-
CASSPWGEETQYF
TGTGCCAGCTCTCCTTGGGGGGAAGAGACCCAGTACTTC
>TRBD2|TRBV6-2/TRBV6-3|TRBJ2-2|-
CASSYPPWGGNTGELFF
TGTGCCAGCAGTTACCCCCCTTGGGGGGGGAACACCGGGGAGCTGTTTTTT